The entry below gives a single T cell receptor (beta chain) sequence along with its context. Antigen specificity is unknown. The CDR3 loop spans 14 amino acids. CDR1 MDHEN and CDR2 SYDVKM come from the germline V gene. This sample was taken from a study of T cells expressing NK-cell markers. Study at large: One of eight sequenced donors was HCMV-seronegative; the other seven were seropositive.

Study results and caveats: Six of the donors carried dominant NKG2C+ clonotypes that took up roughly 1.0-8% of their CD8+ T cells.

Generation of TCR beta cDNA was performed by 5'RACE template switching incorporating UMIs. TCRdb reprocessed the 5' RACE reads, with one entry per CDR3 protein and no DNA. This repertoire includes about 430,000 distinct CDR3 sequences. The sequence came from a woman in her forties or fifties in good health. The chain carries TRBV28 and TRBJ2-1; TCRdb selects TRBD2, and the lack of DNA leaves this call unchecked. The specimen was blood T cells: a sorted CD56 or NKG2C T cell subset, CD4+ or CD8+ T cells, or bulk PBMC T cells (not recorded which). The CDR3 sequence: CASTPEGTLREQFF.